These 19 T cell receptor beta chains came from one sample sequenced in a study of T-cell memory formation after mild COVID-19. A single record per CDR3 protein comes from TCRdb applying MiXCR to the 5' RACE reads. The profile shows some 110,000 distinct CDR3 sequences, roughly 12% of them singletons. The sequenced material came from PBMCs or a T cell subset sorted from them (not recorded which). The receptors derive from an adult woman who had mild COVID-19 (a few samples of this study predate the infection). Cell type and time point are not known.

A few counts support this clonotype. V gene TRBV5-5 combines with J gene TRBJ2-2; 9 bases match TRBD1. This CDR3 region has 19 residues. CDR1 and CDR2 (germline): SGHKS, YYEKEE (reference sequence). The junction had 15 bases not matched to a gene; V was cut back by 2 bases and J by 4 bases. The CDR3 protein is CASSFRAGTGFSITGELFF. The CDR3 bases are TGTGCCAGCAGCTTCCGAGCCGGGACAGGGTTCAGTATCACCGGGGAGCTGTTTTTT. Using reference TRBV5-5 and TRBJ2-2 for the parts outside the CDR3, the full variable domain is DAGVTQSPTHLIKTRGQQVTLRCSPISGHKSVSWYQQVLGQGPQFIFQYYEKEERGRGNFPDRFSARQFPNYSSELNVNALLLGDSALYLCASSFRAGTGFSITGELFFGEGSRLTVL.

The genes are TRBV6-5 and TRBJ2-5; 10 bases align to TRBD2. V lost 0 bases to trimming and J lost 7 bases; unmatched junction nucleotides: 8. CDR1 is MNHEY and CDR2 is SVGAGI in the germline V gene. CDR3 length: 16 residues. The CDR3 nucleotides read TGTGCCAGCAGTTACTCACCCAGCGGGGGGGTGGGGACCCAGTACTTC. As protein: CASSYSPSGGVGTQYF.

The chain couples TRBV3-1 to TRBJ2-5; D is ambiguous. V lost 5 bases and J lost 5, with 15 bases in between. The CDR3 runs 14 residues. Germline loops: CDR1 LGHDT, CDR2 YNNKEL (reference sequence). Here the CDR3 DNA reads TGTGCCAGCAGCGCTCTGGGCCTCTCGGAGACCCAGTACTTC. Translation gives CASSALGLSETQYF.

In this sample, this clonotype turned up a few times. This chain's CDR3 is CSNYRGQYNEQFF. The CDR3 bases are TGCAGCAACTACAGGGGGCAATACAATGAGCAGTTCTTC. The V and J genes are TRBV29-1 and TRBJ2-1; 9 bases agree with TRBD1. The CDR3 loop spans 13 amino acids. Germline V gives CDR1 SQVTM, CDR2 ANQGSEA. The ends lost 8 bases at V and 4 bases at J; junction bases unmatched: 6.

This clonotype was found a few times. The V call is TRBV5-6, the J call TRBJ1-2; D gene unclear. Germline V gives CDR1 SGHDT, CDR2 YYEEEE. Deletions cut 4 bases from V and 7 bases from J, with 14 bases between. The CDR3 extends over 13 amino acids. The CDR3 region has the DNA TGTGCCAGCAGCCTTGGACTCACCTCTGGCTACACCTTC. This codes for CASSLGLTSGYTF.

This clonotype occurred a few times. The chain recombines TRBV7-9 with TRBJ2-1; possibly TRBD2 for D (7 bases). V was pared by 1 base and J by 0 bases, with 13 bases between. The CDR3 runs to 17 residues. Germline V gene sequence: CDR1 SEHNR, CDR2 FQNEAQ (reference sequence). CDR3 nucleotides: TGTGCCAGCAGCTTAGTTGGCGGGGGCCTCTCCTACAATGAGCAGTTCTTC. It specifies CASSLVGGGLSYNEQFF.

This clonotype was detected ten times or more. This chain connects TRBV7-2 to TRBJ2-2; 12 positions match TRBD2. The J segment lost 5 bases and the V segment lost 5 bases, leaving 6 bases of the junction unmatched. CDR3 size: 16 residues. Germline assignment: CDR1 SGHTA and CDR2 FQGNSA. The CDR3 nucleotides are TGTGCCAGCAGCCCGGGACTAGCGGGTGGGACCGGGGAGCTGTTTTTT. Amino acids: CASSPGLAGGTGELFF.

This clonotype was counted only a few times. The rearrangement links TRBV9 to TRBJ1-6; D might be TRBD1 (6 bases). The CDR3 loop spans 12 amino acids. The V and J ends lost 3 bases and 15 bases respectively, with 13 bases between them. Germline lookup yields CDR1 SGDLS and CDR2 YYNGEE. Written as DNA, the CDR3 is TGTGCCAGCAGCGGAGAGGACAGAAGCCTCCACTTT. Encoded protein: CASSGEDRSLHF.

The V gene is TRBV7-6, the J gene TRBJ1-2; 12 bases map to TRBD1. The V gene end was trimmed by 5 bases and the J gene end by 0 bases; junction bases not matched to a gene: 7. Germline V gives CDR1 SGHVS, CDR2 FNYEAQ. The CDR3 runs 17 residues. The CDR3 sequence is CASSPGTGGNPNYGYTF. The CDR3 DNA follows: TGTGCCAGCAGCCCCGGGACAGGGGGCAACCCTAACTATGGCTACACCTTC.

The J gene is TRBJ2-1, the V gene TRBV7-2; 11 nucleotides agree with TRBD1. The CDR3 is 18 residues long. V lost 4 bases and J lost 1; bases outside the gene matches: 9. Germline V gene data show CDR1 as SGHTA and CDR2 as FQGNSA. CDR3 DNA sequence: TGTGCCAGCAGCTACGGACAGGGGGCTTCACTGTCCTACAATGAGCAGTTCTTC. This sequence encodes CASSYGQGASLSYNEQFF.

The chain joins TRBV10-3 to TRBJ1-1; D unresolved. The CDR3 runs 14 residues. V lost 0 bases and J lost 6, with 11 bases in between. Germline V CDR1 and CDR2: ENHRY, SYGVKD. The CDR3 DNA reads TGTGCCATCAGTGAGTCGGGGTATACAGCTGAAGCTTTCTTT. It translates to CAISESGYTAEAFF.

This clonotype has more than one count but fewer than ten. V gene TRBV6-4 combines with J gene TRBJ2-1; the match to TRBD2 covers 12 bases. The CDR3 is 16 residues long. Germline V gives CDR1 MRHNA, CDR2 SNTAGT. The trim removed 0 bases at V and 5 bases at J, leaving 2 bases unmatched. CDR3 in DNA: TGTGCCAGCAGTGACTCTACTAGCGGGGGGCACAATGAGCAGTTCTTC. Its protein is CASSDSTSGGHNEQFF.

This clonotype has a handful of counts. V is TRBV18 and J is TRBJ2-1; 9 nucleotides agree with TRBD2. The length of the CDR3 is 16 residues. Germline V gene data show CDR1 as KGHSH and CDR2 as LQKENI. Unmatched junction bases numbered 6, after V lost 0 bases and J lost 6 bases. The CDR3 sequence is CASSPPTSGYSNEQFF. The CDR3 DNA reads as TGTGCCAGCTCACCACCCACTAGCGGGTACAGCAATGAGCAGTTCTTC. The variable domain in full, completed from reference TRBV18 and TRBJ2-1, reads NAGVMQNPRHLVRRRGQEARLRCSPMKGHSHVYWYRQLPEEGLKFMVYLQKENIIDESGMPKERFSAEFPKEGPSILRIQQVVRGDSAAYFCASSPPTSGYSNEQFFGPGTRLTVL.

This clonotype has a handful of counts. V and J are TRBV4-3 and TRBJ2-7; 7 nucleotides align to TRBD2. The CDR3 is 14 residues long. V was pared by 4 bases and J by 5 bases, with 8 bases of the junction left unmatched. The germline CDR1 and CDR2 sequences are LGHNA and YSLEER. CDR3 amino acids: CASSLSGEGNEQYF. The CDR3, as DNA: TGCGCCAGCAGCCTTTCGGGGGAGGGGAACGAGCAGTACTTC.

This clonotype has only a few counts. V and J are TRBV21-1 and TRBJ2-7; the D segment call TRBD1 is taken from the table without a DNA check. TRBV21-1 is a pseudogene locus. CDR3 length: 13 residues. CDR3 coding DNA: TGTGCCAGCAGCAAAGAGGGGGGCTACGAGCAGTACTTC. It is translated as CASSKEGGYEQYF.

The chain links TRBV9 to TRBJ2-3; D is unresolved. CDR3 length equals 15 residues. The V and J ends lost 3 bases and 3 bases respectively, with 14 bases between them. CDR1 and CDR2 (germline): SGDLS, YYNGEE. CDR3 protein: CASSASPAQTDTQYF. Here the CDR3 DNA reads TGTGCCAGCAGCGCTTCCCCAGCGCAGACAGATACGCAGTATTTT.

This rearrangement joins TRBV9 to TRBJ2-1, with D possibly TRBD1 on 6 matching bases. Trimming removed 2 bases from V and 0 bases from J, with 15 bases in between. This CDR3 has 17 amino acids. Germline V CDR1 and CDR2: SGDLS, YYNGEE. The CDR3 region is CASSVNDRSLSYNEQFF. The DNA for the CDR3 is TGTGCCAGCAGCGTTAACGACAGGTCCCTCTCCTACAATGAGCAGTTCTTC. The full variable domain, its missing parts supplied by reference TRBV9 and TRBJ2-1, is DSGVTQTPKHLITATGQRVTLRCSPRSGDLSVYWYQQSLDQGLQFLIQYYNGEERAKGNILERFSAQQFPDLHSELNLSSLELGDSALYFCASSVNDRSLSYNEQFFGPGTRLTVL.

The chain is built from TRBV6-5 and TRBJ2-2, with D perhaps assigned TRBD1 or TRBD2 (5 bases each). V was shortened by 3 bases and J by 0 bases, with 11 bases between the two germline ends. The CDR3 runs 16 residues. Germline V lookup: CDR1 MNHEY, CDR2 SVGAGI. The CDR3 DNA follows: TGTGCCAGCAGTTATGAGGGGATCGCGAACACCGGGGAGCTGTTTTTT. This translates into CASSYEGIANTGELFF.

This clonotype appeared a few times. CDR3 sequence: CASRGEAGVTKNIQYF. Here the CDR3 DNA reads TGCGCCAGCAGAGGGGAAGCGGGAGTAACCAAAAACATTCAGTACTTC. V usage is TRBV5-1 and J usage is TRBJ2-4, with 8 positions matching TRBD2. The ends lost 5 bases at V and 2 bases at J; junction bases unmatched: 9. The CDR3 is 16 residues long. Germline assignment: CDR1 SGHRS and CDR2 YFSETQ.